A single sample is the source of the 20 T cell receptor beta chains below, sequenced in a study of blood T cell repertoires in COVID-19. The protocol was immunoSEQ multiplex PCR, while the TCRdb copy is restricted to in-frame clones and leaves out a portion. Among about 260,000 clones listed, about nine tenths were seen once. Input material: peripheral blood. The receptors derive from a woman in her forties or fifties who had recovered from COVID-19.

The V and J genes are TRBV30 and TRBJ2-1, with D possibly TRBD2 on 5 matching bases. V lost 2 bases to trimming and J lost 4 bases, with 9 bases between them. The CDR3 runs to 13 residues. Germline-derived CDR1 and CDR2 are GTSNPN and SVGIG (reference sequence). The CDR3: CAWSREIYNEQFF. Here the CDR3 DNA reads TGTGCCTGGAGTAGGGAGATATACAATGAGCAGTTCTTC.

The CDR3 is CASSEIWAQYQPQHF. In nucleotides, the CDR3 is TGTGCCAGCAGTGAAATATGGGCCCAGTATCAGCCCCAGCATTTT. V usage is TRBV2 and J usage is TRBJ1-5; no definite D call. Germline assignment: CDR1 SNHLY and CDR2 FYNNEI. The V and J ends lost 2 bases and 5 bases respectively, with 13 bases between them. The CDR3 loop spans 15 amino acids.

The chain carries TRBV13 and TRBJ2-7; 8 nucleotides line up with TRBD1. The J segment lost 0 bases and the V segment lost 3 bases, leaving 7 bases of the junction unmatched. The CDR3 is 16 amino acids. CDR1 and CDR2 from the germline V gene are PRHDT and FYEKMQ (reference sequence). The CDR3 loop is CASSLVGQGVSYEQYF. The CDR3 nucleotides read TGTGCCAGCAGCTTGGTTGGACAGGGTGTCTCCTACGAGCAGTACTTC.

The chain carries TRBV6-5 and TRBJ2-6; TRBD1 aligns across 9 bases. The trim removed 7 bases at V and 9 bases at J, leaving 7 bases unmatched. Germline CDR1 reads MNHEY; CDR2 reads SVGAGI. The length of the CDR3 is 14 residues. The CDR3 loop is CASKVQGAVNVLTF. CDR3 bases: TGTGCCAGCAAGGTACAGGGGGCGGTCAACGTCCTGACTTTC.

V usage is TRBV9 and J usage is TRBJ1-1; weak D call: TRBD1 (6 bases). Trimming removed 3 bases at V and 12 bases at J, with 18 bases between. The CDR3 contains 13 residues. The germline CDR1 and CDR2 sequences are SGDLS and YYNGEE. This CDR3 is CASSATTEGVSFF. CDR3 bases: TGTGCCAGCAGCGCCACGACAGAGGGGGTATCTTTCTTT.

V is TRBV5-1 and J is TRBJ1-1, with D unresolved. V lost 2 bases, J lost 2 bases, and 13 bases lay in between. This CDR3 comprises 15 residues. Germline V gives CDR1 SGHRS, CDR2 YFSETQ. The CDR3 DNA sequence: TGCGCCAGCAGCTTAGTTGACACAATTAACACTGAAGCTTTCTTT. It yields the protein CASSLVDTINTEAFF.

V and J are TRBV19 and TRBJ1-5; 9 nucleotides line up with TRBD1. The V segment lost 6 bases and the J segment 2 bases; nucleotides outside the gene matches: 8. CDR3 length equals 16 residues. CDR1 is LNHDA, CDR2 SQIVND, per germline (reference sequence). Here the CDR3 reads CASRQLRDRGNQPQHF. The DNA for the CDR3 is TGTGCCAGTAGACAGCTCCGGGACAGGGGCAATCAGCCCCAGCATTTT.

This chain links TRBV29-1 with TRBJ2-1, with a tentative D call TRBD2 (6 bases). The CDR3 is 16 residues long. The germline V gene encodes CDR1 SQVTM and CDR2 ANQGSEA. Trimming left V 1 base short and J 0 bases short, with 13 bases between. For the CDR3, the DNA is TGCAGCGTTGAAGCTTCAGGGAGGCTCTCCTACAATGAGCAGTTCTTC. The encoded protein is CSVEASGRLSYNEQFF.

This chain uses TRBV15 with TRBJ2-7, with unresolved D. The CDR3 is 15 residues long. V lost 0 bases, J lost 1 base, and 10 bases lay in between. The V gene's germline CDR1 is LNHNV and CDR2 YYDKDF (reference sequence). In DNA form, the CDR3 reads TGTGCCACCAGCAGAGATCGCAGCGAATCCTACGAGCAGTACTTC. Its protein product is CATSRDRSESYEQYF.

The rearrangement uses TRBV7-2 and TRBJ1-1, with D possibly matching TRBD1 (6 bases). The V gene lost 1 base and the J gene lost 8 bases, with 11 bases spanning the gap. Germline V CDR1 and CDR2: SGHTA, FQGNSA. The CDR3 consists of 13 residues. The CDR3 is CASSLVKDREAFF. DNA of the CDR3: TGTGCCAGCAGCTTAGTCAAGGACAGAGAAGCTTTCTTT.

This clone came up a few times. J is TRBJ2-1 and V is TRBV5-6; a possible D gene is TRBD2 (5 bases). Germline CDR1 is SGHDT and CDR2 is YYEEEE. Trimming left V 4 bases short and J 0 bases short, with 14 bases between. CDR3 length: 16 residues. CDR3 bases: TGTGCCAGCAGCGTCGGACTGCAGAGCTCCTACAATGAGCAGTTCTTC. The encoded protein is CASSVGLQSSYNEQFF.

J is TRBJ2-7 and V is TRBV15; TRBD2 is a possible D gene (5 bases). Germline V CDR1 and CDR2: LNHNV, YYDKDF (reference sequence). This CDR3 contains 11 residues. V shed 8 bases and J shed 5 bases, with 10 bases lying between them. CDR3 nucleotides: TGTGCCACCGCGAGGGATCACGAGCAGTACTTC. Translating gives CATARDHEQYF.

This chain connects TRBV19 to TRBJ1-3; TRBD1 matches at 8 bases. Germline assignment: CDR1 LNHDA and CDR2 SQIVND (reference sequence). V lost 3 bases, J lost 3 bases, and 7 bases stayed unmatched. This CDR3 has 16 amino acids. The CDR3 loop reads CASSIQLGQGGNTIYF. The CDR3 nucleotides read TGTGCCAGTAGTATCCAACTCGGACAGGGTGGAAACACCATATATTTT. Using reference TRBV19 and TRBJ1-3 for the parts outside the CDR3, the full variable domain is DGGITQSPKYLFRKEGQNVTLSCEQNLNHDAMYWYRQDPGQGLRLIYYSQIVNDFQKGDIAEGYSVSREKKESFPLTVTSAQKNPTAFYLCASSIQLGQGGNTIYFGEGSWLTVV.

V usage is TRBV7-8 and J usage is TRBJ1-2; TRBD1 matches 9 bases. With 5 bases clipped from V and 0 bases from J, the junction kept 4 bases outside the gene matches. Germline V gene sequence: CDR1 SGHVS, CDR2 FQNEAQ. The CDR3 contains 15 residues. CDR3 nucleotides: TGTGCCAGCAGCACCACAGGGGGCTCTAACTATGGCTACACCTTC. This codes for CASSTTGGSNYGYTF.

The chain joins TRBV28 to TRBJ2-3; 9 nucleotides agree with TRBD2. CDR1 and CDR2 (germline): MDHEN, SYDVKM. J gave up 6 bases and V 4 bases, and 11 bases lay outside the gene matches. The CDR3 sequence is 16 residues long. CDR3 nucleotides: TGTGCCAGCAGTTCCCCCTTAGCGGGAGCCTTCGATACGCAGTATTTT. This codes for CASSSPLAGAFDTQYF.

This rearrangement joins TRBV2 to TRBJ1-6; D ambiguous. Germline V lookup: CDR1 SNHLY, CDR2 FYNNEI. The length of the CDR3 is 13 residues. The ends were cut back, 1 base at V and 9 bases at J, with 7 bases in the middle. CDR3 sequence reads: CASSEVFSSPLHF. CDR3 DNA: TGTGCCAGCAGTGAAGTGTTTAGTTCACCCCTCCACTTT.

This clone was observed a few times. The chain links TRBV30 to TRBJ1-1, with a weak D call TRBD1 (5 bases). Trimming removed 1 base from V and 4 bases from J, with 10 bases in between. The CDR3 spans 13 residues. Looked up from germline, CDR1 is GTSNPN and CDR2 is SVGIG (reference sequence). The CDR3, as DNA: TGTGCCTGGAGTGCGGGCGGGGGCACTGAAGCTTTCTTT. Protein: CAWSAGGGTEAFF. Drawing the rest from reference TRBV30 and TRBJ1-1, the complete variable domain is SQTIHQWPATLVQPVGSPLSLECTVEGTSNPNLYWYRQAAGRGLQLLFYSVGIGQISSEVPQNLSASRPQDRQFILSSKKLLLSDSGFYLCAWSAGGGTEAFFGQGTRLTVV.

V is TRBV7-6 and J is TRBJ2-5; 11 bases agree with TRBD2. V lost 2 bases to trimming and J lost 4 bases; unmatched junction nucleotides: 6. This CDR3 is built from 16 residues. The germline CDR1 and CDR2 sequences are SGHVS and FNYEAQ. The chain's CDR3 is CASSLRGTSGVETQYF. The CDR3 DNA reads TGTGCCAGCAGCTTACGAGGGACTAGCGGTGTAGAGACCCAGTACTTC.

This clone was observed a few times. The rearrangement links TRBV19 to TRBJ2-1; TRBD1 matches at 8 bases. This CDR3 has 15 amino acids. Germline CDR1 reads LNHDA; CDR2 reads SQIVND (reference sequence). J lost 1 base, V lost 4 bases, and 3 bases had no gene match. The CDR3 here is CASSTRQGSYNEQFF. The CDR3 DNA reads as TGTGCCAGTAGTACGCGACAGGGGTCCTACAATGAGCAGTTCTTC.

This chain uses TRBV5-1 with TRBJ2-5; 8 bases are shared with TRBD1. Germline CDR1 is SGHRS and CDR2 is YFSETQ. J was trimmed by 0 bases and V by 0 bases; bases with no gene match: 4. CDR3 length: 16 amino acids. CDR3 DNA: TGCGCCAGCAGCTTGGGGGGGACAGGCGACCAAGAGACCCAGTACTTC. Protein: CASSLGGTGDQETQYF.